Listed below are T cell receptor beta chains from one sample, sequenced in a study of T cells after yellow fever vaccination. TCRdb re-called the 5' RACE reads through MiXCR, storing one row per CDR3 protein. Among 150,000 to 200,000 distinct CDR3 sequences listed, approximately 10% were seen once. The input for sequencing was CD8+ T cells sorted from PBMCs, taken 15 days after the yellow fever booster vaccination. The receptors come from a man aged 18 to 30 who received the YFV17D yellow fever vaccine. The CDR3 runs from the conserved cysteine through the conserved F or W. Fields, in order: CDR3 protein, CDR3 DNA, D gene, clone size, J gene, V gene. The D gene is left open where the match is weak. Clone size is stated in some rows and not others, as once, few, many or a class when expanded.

CASRVQGNAEAFF	TGTGCCAGCAGGGTACAGGGGAACGCTGAAGCTTTCTTT	TRBD1	NA	TRBJ1-1	TRBV27
CASSQTGALNGYTF	TGTGCCAGCAGCCAGACAGGGGCCTTAAATGGCTACACCTTC	TRBD1	NA	TRBJ1-2	TRBV7-3
CASSPGQVMSSYEQYF	TGCGCCAGCAGCCCCGGACAGGTCATGAGCTCCTACGAGCAGTACTTC	TRBD1	NA	TRBJ2-7	TRBV5-1
CASSSIWASGSTDTQYF	TGTGCCAGCAGCTCAATTTGGGCTAGCGGATCCACAGATACGCAGTATTTT	TRBD2	many	TRBJ2-3	TRBV7-9
CASSTGYQETQYF	TGCGCCAGCAGCACAGGGTATCAAGAGACCCAGTACTTC	NA	few	TRBJ2-5	TRBV5-1
CASSFYGPTYEQYF	TGTGCCAGCAGCTTCTACGGGCCTACCTACGAGCAGTACTTC	NA	many	TRBJ2-7	TRBV7-2
CASSKGGYTF	TGTGCCAGCAGCAAGGGAGGCTACACCTTC	NA	NA	TRBJ1-2	TRBV21-1
CASSYQGNTDTQYF	TGTGCCAGCAGCTACCAGGGTAACACAGATACGCAGTATTTT	NA	NA	TRBJ2-3	TRBV7-8
CATSVTGANTGELFF	TGTGCCACCAGCGTAACAGGAGCGAACACCGGGGAGCTGTTTTTT	NA	few	TRBJ2-2	TRBV15
CASSPRGVYNEQFF	TGTGCCAGCAGCCCGAGGGGGGTCTACAATGAGCAGTTCTTC	NA	NA	TRBJ2-1	TRBV14
CAIRGYEQYF	TGTGCCATCCGAGGGTACGAGCAGTACTTC	NA	few	TRBJ2-7	TRBV6-1
CASSYRPPWYSYNEQFF	TGTGCCAGCAGCTACCGGCCCCCTTGGTACTCCTACAATGAGCAGTTCTTC	NA	few	TRBJ2-1	TRBV3-1
CASSLRVHTDTQYF	TGTGCCAGCAGCTTACGGGTTCACACAGATACGCAGTATTTT	NA	NA	TRBJ2-3	TRBV7-3
CASSLATGGTDTQYF	TGTGCCAGCAGCTTGGCCACCGGGGGAACAGATACGCAGTATTTT	NA	many	TRBJ2-3	TRBV5-8
CSVVAGPYNEQFF	TGCAGCGTTGTTGCGGGACCCTACAATGAGCAGTTCTTC	NA	NA	TRBJ2-1	TRBV29-1
CASSFEDRNTEAFF	TGTGCCAGCAGCTTCGAAGACAGGAACACTGAAGCTTTCTTT	NA	few	TRBJ1-1	TRBV7-9
CASSQRETQYF	TGTGCCAGCAGCCAGAGAGAGACCCAGTACTTC	NA	many	TRBJ2-5	TRBV3-1
CAIRETIQGARGHTGELFF	TGTGCCATCAGAGAAACCATCCAGGGGGCACGGGGTCACACCGGGGAGCTGTTTTTT	TRBD1	few	TRBJ2-2	TRBV10-3
CASSIGTTYEQYF	TGTGCCAGCAGCATCGGGACGACCTACGAGCAGTACTTC	NA	NA	TRBJ2-7	TRBV7-2
CASSSDWDTEAFF	TGTGCCAGCAGCTCGGACTGGGACACTGAAGCTTTCTTT	NA	few	TRBJ1-1	TRBV5-5
CASSLMASVNEKLFF	TGTGCCAGCAGCTTAATGGCGTCGGTTAATGAAAAACTGTTTTTT	NA	few	TRBJ1-4	TRBV7-2
CASSLISGGPQETQYF	TGTGCCAGCAGCTTAATTAGCGGGGGGCCTCAAGAGACCCAGTACTTC	TRBD2	NA	TRBJ2-5	TRBV7-2
CASSQDYDEAFF	TGCGCCAGCAGCCAAGATTACGATGAAGCTTTCTTT	NA	few	TRBJ1-1	TRBV4-1